The 11 T cell receptor beta chains below come from one sample, sequenced in a study of Graves' ophthalmopathy and Graves' hyperthyroidism. Amplified material comprised TCR beta CDR3 regions derived from RNA transcripts. First-round RT-PCR used HTBI primers; second-round multiplex PCR followed. MiXCR, applied by TCRdb to the multiplex PCR reads, yields one record per CDR3 protein. The sample lists roughly 410,000 distinct CDR3 sequences, 15% occurring once. Source material: peripheral blood. Source of these receptors: a woman aged 18-35 years with stable Graves' hyperthyroidism.

This clonotype was picked up many times. Here the CDR3 DNA reads TGTGCCAGCGCGGACAGGGGTGAAGAGACCCAGTACTTC. It is translated as CASADRGEETQYF. V usage is TRBV19 and J usage is TRBJ2-5, with 9 bases identical to TRBD1. Per germline, CDR1 LNHDA and CDR2 SQIVND (reference sequence). Germline trimming cut 9 bases from V and 3 bases from J; bases unmatched to any gene: 5. The CDR3 length is 13 residues. Full variable domain (outside the CDR3, taken from reference TRBV19 and TRBJ2-5): DGGITQSPKYLFRKEGQNVTLSCEQNLNHDAMYWYRQDPGQGLRLIYYSQIVNDFQKGDIAEGYSVSREKKESFPLTVTSAQKNPTAFYLCASADRGEETQYFGPGTRLLVL.

This clonotype was seen at least ten times. The CDR3 loop reads CAIKPDRVYGYTF. CDR3 nucleotides: TGTGCCATCAAACCGGACAGGGTTTATGGCTACACCTTC. The chain carries TRBV10-3 and TRBJ1-2; 8 bases line up with TRBD1. V gave up 7 bases and J gave up 5 bases; unmatched junction bases: 6. CDR3 length: 13 residues. Germline CDR1 is ENHRY and CDR2 is SYGVKD.

The sample holds many counts of this clonotype. This chain links TRBV20-1 with TRBJ1-5; no clear D. CDR1 DFQATT and CDR2 SNEGSKA come from the germline V gene (reference sequence). The CDR3 spans 15 residues. V dropped 0 bases and J dropped 5 bases, with 14 bases sitting between them. Written as DNA, the CDR3 is TGCAGTGCTAGAGATCAAGGGAGGAGGGATCAGCCCCAGCATTTT. It is translated as CSARDQGRRDQPQHF.

A few counts support this clonotype. The genes are TRBV5-6 and TRBJ1-2; D is uncertain. Trimming took 0 bases from V and 3 from J, leaving 9 bases between them. The germline V gene has CDR1 SGHDT and CDR2 YYEEEE. The CDR3 loop spans 14 amino acids. CDR3 bases: TGTGCCAGCAGCTTGGTCCGGGGTGACTATGGCTACACCTTC. This encodes CASSLVRGDYGYTF.

This clonotype was seen many times. The chain carries TRBV20-1 and TRBJ2-7; D is perhaps TRBD2 (6 bases). CDR1 DFQATT and CDR2 SNEGSKA come from the germline V gene (reference sequence). Trimming shortened V by 6 bases and J by 6 bases, and 18 bases separated the two germline ends. This CDR3 spans 13 amino acids. CDR3 in amino acids: CSARSSVFPEQYF. CDR3 sequence (DNA): TGCAGTGCCAGGTCTAGCGTCTTCCCCGAGCAGTACTTC.

The chain's CDR3 is CASSGSHRGIYGYTF. CDR3 in DNA: TGTGCCAGCAGCGGGTCCCATCGAGGGATCTATGGCTACACCTTC. V and J are TRBV9 and TRBJ1-2; D uncertain. CDR1 is SGDLS and CDR2 is YYNGEE in the germline V gene. The length of the CDR3 is 15 residues. V lost 3 bases to trimming and J lost 4 bases, with 16 bases between them.

This clonotype was found many times. The chain joins TRBV5-1 to TRBJ2-2; D is unclear. The V gene's germline CDR1 is SGHRS and CDR2 YFSETQ. V lost 0 bases and J lost 6, with 6 bases in between. This CDR3 spans 13 amino acids. The CDR3 DNA sequence: TGCGCCAGCAGCTTGGGGTTATCCGGGGAGCTGTTTTTT. Protein: CASSLGLSGELFF. Based on the CDR3 plus reference TRBV5-1 and TRBJ2-2, the full variable domain is KAGVTQTPRYLIKTRGQQVTLSCSPISGHRSVSWYQQTPGQGLQFLFEYFSETQRNKGNFPGRFSGRQFSNSRSEMNVSTLELGDSALYLCASSLGLSGELFFGEGSRLTVL.

This clonotype was found once. At one boundary the junction diverges from the germline segment, which might be a read error. The chain is built from TRBV28 and TRBJ1-6, with a tentative D call TRBD1 (5 bases). Germline V gives CDR1 MDHEN, CDR2 SYDVKM. The CDR3 spans 13 residues. The CDR3 protein is CAISFRGNSPLHF. The CDR3 DNA is TGTGCCATCAGTTTTAGGGGTAATTCACCCCTCCACTTT.

V usage is TRBV12-3 or TRBV12-4 and J usage is TRBJ1-2; possible D gene TRBD1, 6 bases. Trimming removed 2 bases from V and 6 bases from J, with 13 bases in between. This CDR3 comprises 14 residues. CDR3 residues: CASSLTQGINGYTF. CDR3 bases: TGTGCCAGCAGTTTAACACAGGGTATAAATGGCTACACCTTC.

The table lists this clonotype with a few counts. The chain links TRBV7-3 to TRBJ2-7; 7 bases fit TRBD2. V lost 0 bases to trimming and J lost 4 bases; unmatched junction nucleotides: 9. The CDR3 has 16 amino acids. Looked up from germline, CDR1 is SGHTA and CDR2 is FQGTGA. CDR3 nucleotides: TGTGCCAGCAGCTTAACGTCGGGGGGAGCGAAATACGAGCAGTACTTC. Its translation is CASSLTSGGAKYEQYF.

The chain recombines TRBV6-5 with TRBJ1-1; D might be TRBD1 (6 bases). The CDR3 extends over 17 amino acids. Trimming shortened V by 0 bases and J by 1 base, and 15 bases separated the two germline ends. Germline assignment: CDR1 MNHEY and CDR2 SVGAGI. DNA for the CDR3: TGTGCCAGCAGTTACTCGACGGGGGGCTGGGGGAACACTGAAGCTTTCTTT. This translates into CASSYSTGGWGNTEAFF.